Listed below are T cell receptor beta chains from one sample, sequenced in a study of PD-L1 blockade in urothelial cancer. Method: immunoSEQ multiplex PCR; TCRdb's copy keeps in-frame clones and lacks some. The sample lists some 51,000 clones, 70% to 90% occurring once. The sample here was PBMCs, taken around atezolizumab (anti-PD-L1) treatment. The receptors originated from a man in his 60s with urothelial cancer. Each CDR3 is given with its conserved first and last residue. A D gene is named only where the DNA matches it firmly. Clone size appears in some rows only: once, few, many, or a class for an expanded clone.

TRBJ2-7,.,TRBV1,.,TGCACCAGCAGCCAAGATCCGAAACAGCACGCTTGGACTAGCGGGGGCCGTAGCTCCTACGAGCAGTACTTC,CTSSQDPKQHAWTSGGRSSYEQYF
TRBJ1-2,.,TRBV6-1,.,TGTGCCAGCACAGGCACTAGCTATGGCTACACCTTC,CASTGTSYGYTF
TRBJ2-2,once,TRBV7-6,TRBD2,TGTGCCAGCAGCCCATGGGCGGGGGGCAACACCGGGGAGCTGTTTTTT,CASSPWAGGNTGELFF
TRBJ1-1,.,TRBV9,.,TGTGCCAGCAGCGTAGGTGGGAGCACTGAAGCTTTCTTT,CASSVGGSTEAFF
TRBJ2-6,once,TRBV19,.,TGTGCCAGTAGTATATCGGGCTCTGGGGCCAACGTCCTGACTTTC,CASSISGSGANVLTF
TRBJ1-2,.,TRBV27,.,TGTGCCAGCAGAACAGGGTCGGGGTATGGCTACACCTTC,CASRTGSGYGYTF
TRBJ2-5,once,TRBV7-8,.,TGTGCCAGCAGCTTAGCGGTGGCAGGGAAAGAGACCCAGTACTTC,CASSLAVAGKETQYF
TRBJ1-3,.,TRBV27,.,TGTGCCAGCAGTTTTACCCCCCCCCAGGGGTTTGGAAACACCATATATTTT,CASSFTPPQGFGNTIYF
TRBJ2-5,.,TRBV6-1,.,TGTGCCAGCAGTCAAAGGTGGCAGGGAGGCCAGTACTTC,CASSQRWQGGQYF
TRBJ1-4,.,TRBV5-5,.,TGTGCCAGCAGCCCCGGAACGCAGGCGGGAGCGGGTGAAAAACTGTTTTTT,CASSPGTQAGAGEKLFF
TRBJ2-1,once,TRBV10-1,TRBD2,TGCGCCAGCAGTGAGGGACTAGCGGTGTGGAATGAGCAGTTCTTC,CASSEGLAVWNEQFF
TRBJ2-4,.,TRBV19,TRBD2,TGTGCCAGTAGTATGGTAGCGGGGGATATGCCCAAAAACATTCAGTACTTC,CASSMVAGDMPKNIQYF
TRBJ2-7,.,TRBV7-9,.,TGTGCCAGCAGCTTAGGTACCGGGAGTTACGAGCAGTACTTC,CASSLGTGSYEQYF
TRBJ1-1,few,TRBV5-6,.,TGTGCCAGCAGCGCCTTAGACAGACCGAACACTGAAGCTTTCTTT,CASSALDRPNTEAFF
TRBJ2-5,.,TRBV7-2,TRBD1,TGTGCCAGCAGCTTACTTCAGGGACAGAGACAAGAGACCCAGTACTTC,CASSLLQGQRQETQYF
TRBJ1-2,.,TRBV27,.,TGTGCCAGCACTCCATCCGGACAATGGGATGGCTACACCTTC,CASTPSGQWDGYTF
TRBJ1-2,once,TRBV30,.,TGTGCCTGGAGTCGGAACTATGGCTACACCTTC,CAWSRNYGYTF
TRBJ1-6,.,TRBV9,.,TGTGCCAGCAGCGCGACAGATCCTAATTCACCCCTCCACTTT,CASSATDPNSPLHF
TRBJ1-1,.,TRBV6-6,.,TGTGCCAGCAGTTCAACGGCCGGGAGATGGACTGAAGCTTTCTTT,CASSSTAGRWTEAFF
TRBJ2-1,.,TRBV30,.,TGTGCCTGCTCCCGGAGCTCCTACAATGAGCAGTTCTTC,CACSRSSYNEQFF
TRBJ1-1,.,TRBV7-8,.,TGTGCCAGCAGCTTAGAGTTCAGGGCGAACACTGAAGCTTTCTTT,CASSLEFRANTEAFF
TRBJ1-5,.,TRBV19,TRBD1,TGTGCCAGTAGTATTTCGACAGGGAGTGGAAGCAATCAGCCCCAGCATTTT,CASSISTGSGSNQPQHF
TRBJ2-3,.,TRBV19,.,TGTGCCAGTAGTTCCGGGTTTTTCACAGATACGCAGTATTTT,CASSSGFFTDTQYF
TRBJ2-7,.,TRBV6-5,TRBD2,TGTGCCAGCAGTTACGGGACTAGCGGCAGCTCCTACGAGCAGTACTTC,CASSYGTSGSSYEQYF
TRBJ2-7,.,TRBV11-3,.,TGTGCCAGCAGCTTAGCCGCGGGAAGTTCCTACGAGCAGTACTTC,CASSLAAGSSYEQYF
TRBJ1-6,few,TRBV6-5,.,TGTGCCAGCAGGTCGGGGAATTCACCCCTCCACTTT,CASRSGNSPLHF
TRBJ2-1,.,TRBV29-1,TRBD2,TGCAGCGCCCACTGGGGACTAAGGTCCAATGAGCAGTTCTTC,CSAHWGLRSNEQFF
TRBJ2-1,.,TRBV6-5,.,TGTGCCAGCAGACCTGTGGCCAGGGTACATCAGTTCTTC,CASRPVARVHQFF
TRBJ2-7,.,TRBV6-1,.,TGTGCCAGCAGTGATTCAAACAGGGTGACGTACGAGCAGTACTTC,CASSDSNRVTYEQYF
TRBJ2-1,.,TRBV6-1,TRBD2,TGTGCCACCACGGGAGCGGGGGGGCGAAGGGAGCAGTTCTTC,CATTGAGGRREQFF
TRBJ1-1,once,TRBV7-9,TRBD1,TGTGCCAGCAGCTTGGGGACAGGGAACACTGAAGCTTTCTTT,CASSLGTGNTEAFF
TRBJ1-3,.,TRBV27,TRBD1,TGTGCCAGCAGTTCCACAGGGGGCTCTGGAAACACCATATATTTT,CASSSTGGSGNTIYF
TRBJ2-2,.,TRBV12-5,TRBD2,TGTGCTAGTGGTTTACTAGCGGGAACAATCGGGGAGCTGTTTTTT,CASGLLAGTIGELFF
TRBJ1-4,.,TRBV11-2,TRBD1,TGTGCCAGCAGTCAATTAGACAGGGGGAATGAAAAACTGTTTTTT,CASSQLDRGNEKLFF
TRBJ1-2,.,TRBV7-9,TRBD1,TGTGCCAGCAGCTTGGACAGGGCCGGCTACACCTTC,CASSLDRAGYTF
TRBJ1-3,once,TRBV5-5,.,TGTGCCAGCAGTCCTTACAGGGACTCTGGAAACACCATATATTTT,CASSPYRDSGNTIYF
TRBJ1-5,.,TRBV6-5,.,TGTGCCAGCAGTTACACCTATAGCAATCAGCCCCAGCATTTT,CASSYTYSNQPQHF
TRBJ2-6,.,TRBV9,.,TGTGCCAGCAGCGTACTAGGACAGTCCGGGGCCAACGTCCTGACTTTC,CASSVLGQSGANVLTF
TRBJ1-1,.,TRBV23-1,.,TGCGCCAGCAGTCAACAGGAGGCCACTGAAGCTTTCTTT,CASSQQEATEAFF
TRBJ2-3,.,TRBV27,TRBD1,TGTGCCAGCAGAGAACTGGACAGGGAGATCACAGATACGCAGTATTTT,CASRELDREITDTQYF
TRBJ2-3,.,TRBV7-2,.,TGTGCCAGCAGCTCGTACACAGATACGCAGTATTTT,CASSSYTDTQYF
TRBJ2-7,.,TRBV6-5,TRBD1,TGTGCCAGCAGTTTGTCGGGACAGGGGGACCACGAGCAGTACTTC,CASSLSGQGDHEQYF
TRBJ2-5,.,TRBV28,TRBD1,TGTGCCAGCACCGAAGACAGGGAGAAGTACTTC,CASTEDREKYF
TRBJ1-4,.,TRBV19,.,TGTGCCAGTAGTATTTTGGGCGCAACTAATGAAAAACTGTTTTTT,CASSILGATNEKLFF
TRBJ2-2,.,TRBV7-3,TRBD1,TGTGCCAGCAGCCAGACAGGGTTTACCGGGGAGCTGTTTTTT,CASSQTGFTGELFF
TRBJ2-2,.,TRBV28,.,TGTGCCAGCAGTTTCGGGACTCTTGACACCGGGGAGCTGTTTTTT,CASSFGTLDTGELFF
TRBJ2-7,few,TRBV7-2,.,TGTGCCAGCAGCTTAGCGGCGGGCGAGCAGTACTTC,CASSLAAGEQYF
TRBJ2-7,.,TRBV30,TRBD2,TGTGCCCAAAGACTAGCGGGGACCTCCTACGAGCAGTACTTC,CAQRLAGTSYEQYF
TRBJ1-2,few,TRBV6-5,.,TGTGCCAGCAGTGAAACCGGGGAATTTGATGGCTACACCTTC,CASSETGEFDGYTF
TRBJ2-2,.,TRBV2,.,TGTGCCTTGGGCACTAGCTGGGCCGGGGAGCTGTTTTTT,CALGTSWAGELFF
TRBJ2-1,.,TRBV11-2,TRBD2,TGTGCCAGCAGGAGGCGTAGCGGGGGCTCCTACAATGAGCAGTTCTTC,CASRRRSGGSYNEQFF
TRBJ2-7,.,TRBV14,TRBD2,TGTGCCAGCAGCCAGACTAGCGGGAGCTCCTACGAGCAGTACTTC,CASSQTSGSSYEQYF
TRBJ2-1,.,TRBV5-1,.,TGCGCCAGCAGCTCTTTAGGGACTGGCGCCTACAATGAGCAGTTCTTC,CASSSLGTGAYNEQFF
TRBJ1-3,.,TRBV5-1,TRBD1,TGCGCCAGCAGCTTGGAGGGGGCGACGCAGATTGGAAACACCATATATTTT,CASSLEGATQIGNTIYF